The rows below give T cell receptor beta chains drawn from one sample of a study of neurological immune-mediated disorders. TCRdb re-called the 5' RACE reads with MiXCR, one entry per CDR3 protein. The data show 50,000 to 60,000 distinct CDR3 sequences, with over 3.5% seen just once and approximately 2% held by the top ten. Sequencing used CD4+ T cells from blood. The source is a woman between 40 and 50 years old with multiple sclerosis. CDR3s include the opening cysteine and the closing phenylalanine or tryptophan. Fields, in order: clone size, V gene, J gene, D gene, CDR3 DNA, CDR3 protein. A D gene is named only where the DNA matches it firmly. The size of a clone is reported for some rows only, either as once, few or many, or as a class for expanded clones.

few	TRBV6-6	TRBJ1-2	NA	TGTGCCAGCAGTTATGGATGGGGTGTGGAGGGCTACACCTTC	CASSYGWGVEGYTF
NA	TRBV20-1	TRBJ2-1	NA	TGCAGTGCTAGAGATCTTGGGGGGGGGCCCTACAATGAGCAGTTCTTC	CSARDLGGGPYNEQFF
many	TRBV5-1	TRBJ2-2	TRBD2	TGCGCCAGCAGCTTCGGGGGGTCGAACACCGGGGAGCTGTTTTTT	CASSFGGSNTGELFF
many	TRBV13	TRBJ1-1	TRBD1	TGTGCCAGCAGCTTTAACCCGGCGACAGGGACCGCTGAAGCTTTCTTT	CASSFNPATGTAEAFF
many	TRBV5-1	TRBJ1-1	NA	TGCGCCAGCAGCTTGGTCCCCTCTTTGAACACTGAAGCTTTCTTT	CASSLVPSLNTEAFF
many	TRBV6-5	TRBJ2-7	TRBD1	TGTGCCAGCAGTGTGACAGGGGGGAGCTCCTACGAGCAGTACTTC	CASSVTGGSSYEQYF
many	TRBV5-1	TRBJ1-1	NA	TGCGCCAGCAGCCGAGACTGGACTGAAGCTTTCTTT	CASSRDWTEAFF
many	TRBV3-1	TRBJ1-2	NA	TGTGCCAGCAGCCAAGGGACGGGTGGCTACACCTTC	CASSQGTGGYTF
many	TRBV11-3	TRBJ2-1	NA	TGTGCCAGCAGCTTTGGCCGCGGCTCCTACAATGAGCAGTTCTTC	CASSFGRGSYNEQFF
many	TRBV7-9	TRBJ1-1	NA	TGTGCCAGCAGCTGGGGCAGGAAACCGAACACTGAAGCTTTCTTT	CASSWGRKPNTEAFF
many	TRBV18	TRBJ2-1	TRBD1	TGTGCCAGCTCATCGGAGACAGGGGCAGATGAGCAGTTCTTC	CASSSETGADEQFF
many	TRBV5-1	TRBJ2-7	NA	TGCGCCAGCAGCTTGGGAACCTACGAGCAGTACTTC	CASSLGTYEQYF
many	TRBV3-1	TRBJ1-1	TRBD1	TGTGCCAGCAGCCAAGAGGTCAGGGGGTACACTGAAGCTTTCTTT	CASSQEVRGYTEAFF
many	TRBV20-1	TRBJ1-2	NA	TGCAGTGCTAGAGACAGGTCCTATGGCTACACCTTC	CSARDRSYGYTF
medium-sized	TRBV29-1	TRBJ2-5	NA	TGCAGCGTTGAGGGGTCGGTACAAGAGACCCAGTACTTC	CSVEGSVQETQYF
many	TRBV3-1	TRBJ1-6	TRBD1	TGTGCCAGCAGCCTGAGGACAGGGGCCAATTCAGGCCTCCACTTT	CASSLRTGANSGLHF
NA	TRBV7-6	TRBJ2-3	TRBD2	TGTGCCAGCAGCCGAGCGGGGGGACGTAGCACAGATACGCAGTATTTT	CASSRAGGRSTDTQYF
few	TRBV5-1	TRBJ2-3	TRBD1	TGCGCCAGCACCTACCAGGGGGCGGGCACAGATACGCAGTATTTT	CASTYQGAGTDTQYF
many	TRBV5-1	TRBJ1-1	NA	TGCGCCAGCAGCACGACAGTAATGAGAACTGAAGCTTTCTTT	CASSTTVMRTEAFF
many	TRBV3-1	TRBJ1-3	NA	TGTGCCAGCAGCCACCTGACAGGCGACACCATATATTTT	CASSHLTGDTIYF
many	TRBV6-1	TRBJ1-1	TRBD1	TGTGCCATCCCAGGGGACAGCTGGAACACTGAAGCTTTCTTT	CAIPGDSWNTEAFF
many	TRBV5-1	TRBJ2-7	NA	TGCGCCAGCAGCTTTATTACAGGCTCCTACGAGCAGTACTTC	CASSFITGSYEQYF
NA	TRBV21-1	TRBJ1-5	NA	NA	CASSFYICSARAGNQPQHF
many	TRBV20-1	TRBJ1-2	NA	TGCAGTGCTATATCCGGGACGGACGACTATGGCTACACCTTC	CSAISGTDDYGYTF
many	TRBV7-2	TRBJ1-5	NA	TGTGCCAGCAGCTTATACAATACTGGGCAGCCCCAGCATTTT	CASSLYNTGQPQHF
many	TRBV20-1	TRBJ1-2	TRBD1	TGCAGTGCTAGAGCACGGCACAGGGGCGACTATGGCTACACCTTC	CSARARHRGDYGYTF
many	TRBV5-1	TRBJ2-1	TRBD2	TGCGCCAGCAGACCGGGACTAGCAGGGAATGAGCAGTTCTTC	CASRPGLAGNEQFF
many	TRBV20-1	TRBJ2-3	NA	TGCAGTGCTAGGGGGGATGGAGATACGCAGTATTTT	CSARGDGDTQYF